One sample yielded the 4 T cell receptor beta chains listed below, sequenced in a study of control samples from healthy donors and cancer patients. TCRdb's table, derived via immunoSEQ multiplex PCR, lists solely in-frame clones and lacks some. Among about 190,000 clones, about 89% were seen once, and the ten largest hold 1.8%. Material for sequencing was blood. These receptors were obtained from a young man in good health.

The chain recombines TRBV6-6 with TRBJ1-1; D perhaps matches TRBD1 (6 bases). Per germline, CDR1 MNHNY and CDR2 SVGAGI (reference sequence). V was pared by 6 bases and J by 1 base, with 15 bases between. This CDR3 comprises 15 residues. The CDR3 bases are TGTGCCAGCAGCACACCACGGGGGCAGAACACTGAAGCTTTCTTT. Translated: CASSTPRGQNTEAFF.

The DNA of the CDR3 is TGTGCCAGCAAACCGGCCAGGGAGTCGATCTACGAGCAGTACTTC. Protein sequence: CASKPARESIYEQYF. This chain uses TRBV5-5 with TRBJ2-7; TRBD1 or TRBD2 may be the D gene (5 bases each). The V gene's germline CDR1 is SGHKS and CDR2 YYEKEE (reference sequence). V lost 6 bases and J lost 3, with 19 bases in between. This CDR3 comprises 15 residues.

For the CDR3, the DNA is TGTGCCAGCGGGGACCGCTCTGGGGCCAACGTCCTGACTTTC. Amino acid sequence: CASGDRSGANVLTF. This chain connects TRBV6-5 to TRBJ2-6; perhaps D is TRBD1 or TRBD2 (5 bases each). Trimming stripped 8 bases from V and 0 bases from J, with 8 bases between. The CDR3 consists of 14 residues. From germline, CDR1 is MNHEY and CDR2 SVGAGI.

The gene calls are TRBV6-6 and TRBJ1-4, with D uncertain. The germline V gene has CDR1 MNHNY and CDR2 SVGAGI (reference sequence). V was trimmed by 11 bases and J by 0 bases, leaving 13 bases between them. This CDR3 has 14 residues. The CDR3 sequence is CAAVGSSTNEKLFF. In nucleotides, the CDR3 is TGTGCCGCAGTTGGTTCGTCAACTAATGAAAAACTGTTTTTT.